This T cell receptor beta chain was observed in a study of T cell responses to AZD1222 COVID-19 vaccine. Points from the study as a whole: Researchers report vaccine-associated CD4 TCRs spanning spike, with dominance at 160-218 and 743-854. Reports indicate that nearly half of spike-specific TCRs are directed at unmutated variant regions.

Remarks on this clone: What it binds is not known.

With 3 bases removed from V and 3 bases from J, the gap between germline ends came to 13 bases. The CDR3 is 14 residues long. Profiled with immunoSEQ multiplex PCR; TCRdb holds only in-frame clones, not every one. The table has about 200,000 clones, under 95% seen once. The TCR comes from an adult who received the AZD1222 COVID-19 vaccine. The chain combines TRBV5-3 with TRBJ2-7, with D possibly matching TRBD1 (5 bases). TRBV5-3 is placed among ORFs of uncertain function. The sample in question was peripheral blood, obtained 28 days after the second AZD1222 dose. The CDR3: CARSSQGNIYEQYF. In nucleotides, the CDR3 is TGTGCCAGAAGCTCCCAGGGTAATATCTACGAGCAGTACTTC.